The rows below give T cell receptor beta chains drawn from one sample of a study of shared clonotypes between healthy human individuals. Method: immunoSEQ multiplex PCR; TCRdb's copy keeps in-frame clones and lacks some. The top ten hold about 1.1% of the sample, which has more than 2 million clones, roughly 94% seen once. Sequencing was carried out using naive CD8+ T cells sorted from blood. The receptor source for this set is a man younger than 30 in good health. CDR3s leave out the opening cysteine and the closing phenylalanine or tryptophan. The size entry is marked missing in some rows and otherwise reads once, few, many or a size class.

J gene | clone size | V gene | CDR3 protein
TRBJ2-3 | NA | TRBV6-5 | ASSPGTGVSDTQY
TRBJ2-1 | NA | TRBV4-3 | ASSQDREGPDEQF
TRBJ2-1 | NA | TRBV7-2 | ASSPATSSYNEQF
TRBJ1-2 | NA | TRBV7-2 | ASSLGAGGWYGYT
TRBJ1-2 | NA | TRBV28 | ASRTISYGYT
TRBJ2-1 | once | TRBV2 | AGVAGSSSYNEQF
TRBJ1-1 | NA | TRBV19 | ASSITGQGADEAF
TRBJ1-5 | once | TRBV27 | ASSETGLPQH
TRBJ1-1 | once | TRBV2 | ASRDRWASEAF
TRBJ1-1 | NA | TRBV6-5 | ASSKQGAGTEAF
TRBJ2-4 | NA | TRBV5-4 | ASSLDGGPLFQY
TRBJ1-2 | once | TRBV13 | ASSTGPPGGYT
TRBJ2-7 | NA | TRBV7-9 | ASSSPGTGGTYEQY
TRBJ2-3 | NA | TRBV30 | AWSLLGDTQY
TRBJ2-5 | NA | TRBV7-9 | ASSLGGGRETQY
TRBJ2-7 | NA | TRBV11-2 | ASSFFGATYEQY
TRBJ2-2 | NA | TRBV14 | ASSQGLGGRELNTGELF
TRBJ2-7 | NA | TRBV30 | AWSAPPSGNHEQY
TRBJ1-1 | NA | TRBV7-2 | ASSLWGENTEAF
TRBJ2-1 | NA | TRBV27 | ASSDYNEQF
TRBJ2-7 | NA | TRBV7-9 | ASSQDSYEQY
TRBJ2-1 | NA | TRBV4-1 | ASSQARYGSNEQF
TRBJ2-4 | NA | TRBV27 | ASSLRIPGNIQY
TRBJ2-7 | NA | TRBV9 | ASSVEVAGVDEQY
TRBJ1-1 | NA | TRBV7-7 | ASSPDGNTEAF
TRBJ1-4 | once | TRBV4-3 | ASSRDTDNEKLF
TRBJ1-6 | NA | TRBV19 | ASSILARTDILH
TRBJ1-1 | NA | TRBV4-1 | ASSPLKGGPDTEAF
TRBJ2-1 | NA | TRBV28 | ASSFIVASYNEQF